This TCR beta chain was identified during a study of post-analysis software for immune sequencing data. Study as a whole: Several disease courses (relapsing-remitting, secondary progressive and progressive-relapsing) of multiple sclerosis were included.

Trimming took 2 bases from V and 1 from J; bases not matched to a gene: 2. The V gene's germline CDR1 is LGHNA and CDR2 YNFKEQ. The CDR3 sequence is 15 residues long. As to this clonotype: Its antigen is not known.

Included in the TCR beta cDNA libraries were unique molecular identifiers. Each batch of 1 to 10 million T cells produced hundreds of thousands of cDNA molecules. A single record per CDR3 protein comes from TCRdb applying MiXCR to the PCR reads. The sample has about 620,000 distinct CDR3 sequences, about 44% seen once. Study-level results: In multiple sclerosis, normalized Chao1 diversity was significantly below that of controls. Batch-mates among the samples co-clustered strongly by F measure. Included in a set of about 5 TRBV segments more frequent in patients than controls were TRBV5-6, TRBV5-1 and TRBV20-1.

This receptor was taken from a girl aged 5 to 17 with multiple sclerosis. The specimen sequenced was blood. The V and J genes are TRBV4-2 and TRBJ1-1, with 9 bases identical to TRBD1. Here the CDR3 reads CASSQKGQGNTEAFF. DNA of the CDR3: TGTGCCAGCAGCCAAAAGGGACAGGGGAACACTGAAGCTTTCTTT.